Sequencing of this TCR beta chain was carried out in a study of T cells in Graves' hyperthyroidism and ophthalmopathy. Broader study findings: Researchers report that a 13 V-J model separated ophthalmopathy from stable hyperthyroidism.

This clonotype was counted ten times or more. No antigen is known for it. Uncontrolled infections, other autoimmune diseases, pregnancy or lactation led to exclusion of patients. The study based diagnoses on clinical symptoms, serum thyroxine and TRAb, thyroid ultrasound and orbital computed tomography. Germline V gene lookup returns CDR1 MNHNS and CDR2 SASEGT. The V gene lost 6 bases and the J gene lost 0 bases, with 9 bases spanning the gap. The length of the CDR3 is 13 residues. The investigators amplified TCR beta CDR3 regions from RNA transcripts. RT-PCR in the first round (using the HTBI primer set) targeted the TCR CDR3. TCRdb called the multiplex PCR reads again in MiXCR, with one record for every CDR3 protein. Of more than 350,000 distinct CDR3 sequences in the sample, approximately 15% are singletons; the top ten hold roughly 21%.

Sequenced material: blood. The genes are TRBV6-1 and TRBJ2-7, with a possible D match to TRBD1 (5 bases). This clonotype was obtained from a woman in her twenties or thirties with Graves' ophthalmopathy. Here the CDR3 reads CASSNTGSYEQYF. The CDR3 DNA reads as TGTGCCAGCAGCAACACAGGCTCCTACGAGCAGTACTTC.